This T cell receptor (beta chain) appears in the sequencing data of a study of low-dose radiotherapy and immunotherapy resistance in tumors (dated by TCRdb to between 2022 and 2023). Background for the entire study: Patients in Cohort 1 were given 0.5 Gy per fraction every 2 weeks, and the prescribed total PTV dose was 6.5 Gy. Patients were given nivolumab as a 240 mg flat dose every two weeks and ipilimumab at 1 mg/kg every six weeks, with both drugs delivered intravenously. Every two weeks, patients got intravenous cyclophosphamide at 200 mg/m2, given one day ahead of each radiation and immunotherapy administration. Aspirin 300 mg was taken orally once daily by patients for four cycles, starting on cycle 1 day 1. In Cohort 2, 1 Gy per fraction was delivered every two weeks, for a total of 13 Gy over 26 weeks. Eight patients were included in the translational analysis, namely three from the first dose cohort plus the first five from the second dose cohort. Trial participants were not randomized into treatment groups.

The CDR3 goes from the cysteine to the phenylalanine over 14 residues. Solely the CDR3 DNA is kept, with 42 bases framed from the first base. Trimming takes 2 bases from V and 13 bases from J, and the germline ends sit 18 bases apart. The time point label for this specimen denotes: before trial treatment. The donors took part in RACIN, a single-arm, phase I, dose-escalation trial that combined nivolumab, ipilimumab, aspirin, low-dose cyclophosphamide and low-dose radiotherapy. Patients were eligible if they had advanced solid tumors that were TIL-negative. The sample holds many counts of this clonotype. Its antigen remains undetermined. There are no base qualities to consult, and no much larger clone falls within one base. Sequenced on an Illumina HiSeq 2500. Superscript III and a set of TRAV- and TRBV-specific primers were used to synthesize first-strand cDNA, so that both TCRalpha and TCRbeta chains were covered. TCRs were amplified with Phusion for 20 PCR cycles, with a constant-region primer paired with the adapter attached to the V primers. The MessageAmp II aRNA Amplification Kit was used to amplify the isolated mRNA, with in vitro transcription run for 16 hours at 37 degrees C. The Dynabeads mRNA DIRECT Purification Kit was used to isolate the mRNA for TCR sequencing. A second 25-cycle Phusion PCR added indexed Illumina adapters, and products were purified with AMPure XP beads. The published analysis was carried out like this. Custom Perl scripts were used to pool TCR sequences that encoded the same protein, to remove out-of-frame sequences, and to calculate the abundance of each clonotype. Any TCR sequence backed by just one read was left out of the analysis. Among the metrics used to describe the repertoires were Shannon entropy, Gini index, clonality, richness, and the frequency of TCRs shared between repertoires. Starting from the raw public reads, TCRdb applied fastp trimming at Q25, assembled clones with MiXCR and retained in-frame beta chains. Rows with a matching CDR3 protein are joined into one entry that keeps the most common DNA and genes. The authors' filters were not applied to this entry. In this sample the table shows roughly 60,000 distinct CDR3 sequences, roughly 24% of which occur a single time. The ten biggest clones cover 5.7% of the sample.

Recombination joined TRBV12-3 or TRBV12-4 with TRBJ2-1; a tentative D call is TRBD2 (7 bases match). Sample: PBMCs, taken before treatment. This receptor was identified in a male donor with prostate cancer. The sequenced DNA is TGTGCCAGCAGTTTAAGGGGGGGGACAATGAGTCAGTTCTTC. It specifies CASSLRGGTMSQFF.